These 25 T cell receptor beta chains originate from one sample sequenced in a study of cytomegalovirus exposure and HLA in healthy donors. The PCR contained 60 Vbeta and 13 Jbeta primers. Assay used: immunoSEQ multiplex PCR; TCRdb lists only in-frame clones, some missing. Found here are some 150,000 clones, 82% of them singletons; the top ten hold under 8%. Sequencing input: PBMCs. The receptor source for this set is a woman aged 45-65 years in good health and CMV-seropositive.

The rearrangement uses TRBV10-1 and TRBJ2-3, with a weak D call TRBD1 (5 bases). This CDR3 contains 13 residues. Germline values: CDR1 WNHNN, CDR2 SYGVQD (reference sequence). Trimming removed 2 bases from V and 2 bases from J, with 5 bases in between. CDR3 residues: CASSEGATDTQYF. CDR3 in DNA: TGCGCCAGCAGTGAGGGGGCCACAGATACGCAGTATTTT.

For the CDR3, the DNA is TGTGCCAGCAGCTTAACAGGGAACGAGCAGTACTTC. Translated, it gives CASSLTGNEQYF. The V gene is TRBV7-6, the J gene TRBJ2-7; D is possibly TRBD1 (6 bases). V was pared by 2 bases and J by 5 bases, with 7 bases between. The CDR3 runs 12 residues. Germline V CDR1 and CDR2: SGHVS, FNYEAQ.

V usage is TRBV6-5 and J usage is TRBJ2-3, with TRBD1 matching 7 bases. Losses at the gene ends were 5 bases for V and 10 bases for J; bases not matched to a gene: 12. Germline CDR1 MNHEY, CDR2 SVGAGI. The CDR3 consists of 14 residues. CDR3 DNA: TGTGCCAGCAGTCCCATTGACAGGGTAGGGGCGCAGTATTTT. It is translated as CASSPIDRVGAQYF.

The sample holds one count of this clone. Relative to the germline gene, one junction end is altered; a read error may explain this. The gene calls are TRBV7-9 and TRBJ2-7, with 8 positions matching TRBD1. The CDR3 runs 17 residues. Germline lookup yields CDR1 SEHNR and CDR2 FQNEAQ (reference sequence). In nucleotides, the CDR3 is TGTTCCAGCAGCTTTTTTGGGAGACAGGGGTTCTGGTGCGAGCAGTACTTC. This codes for CSSSFFGRQGFWCEQYF.

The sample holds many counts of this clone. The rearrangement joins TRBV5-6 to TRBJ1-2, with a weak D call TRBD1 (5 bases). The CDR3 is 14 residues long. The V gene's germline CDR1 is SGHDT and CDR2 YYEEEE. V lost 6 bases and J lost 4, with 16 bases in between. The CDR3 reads CASTEAGTGYGYTF. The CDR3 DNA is TGTGCCAGCACCGAGGCGGGGACCGGCTATGGCTACACCTTC.

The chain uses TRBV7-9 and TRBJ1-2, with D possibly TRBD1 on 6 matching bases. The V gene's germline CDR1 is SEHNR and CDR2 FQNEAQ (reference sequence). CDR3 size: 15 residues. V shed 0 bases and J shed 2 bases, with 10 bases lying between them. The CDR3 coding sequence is TGTGCCAGCAGCTTAGCGCGGGGGACAAACTATGGCTACACCTTC. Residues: CASSLARGTNYGYTF.

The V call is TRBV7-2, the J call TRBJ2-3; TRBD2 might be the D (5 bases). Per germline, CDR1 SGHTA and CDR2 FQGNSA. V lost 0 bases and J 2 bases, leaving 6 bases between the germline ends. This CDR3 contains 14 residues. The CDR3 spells CASSLAAATDTQYF. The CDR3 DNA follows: TGTGCCAGCAGCTTAGCAGCGGCCACAGATACGCAGTATTTT. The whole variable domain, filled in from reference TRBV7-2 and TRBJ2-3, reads GAGVSQSPSNKVTEKGKDVELRCDPISGHTALYWYRQSLGQGLEFLIYFQGNSAPDKSGLPSDRFSAERTGGSVSTLTIQRTQQEDSAVYLCASSLAAATDTQYFGPGTRLTVL.

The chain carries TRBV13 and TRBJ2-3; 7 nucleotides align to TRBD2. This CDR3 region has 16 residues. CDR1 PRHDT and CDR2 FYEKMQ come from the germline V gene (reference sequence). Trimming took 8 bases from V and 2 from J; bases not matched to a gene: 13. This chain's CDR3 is CASEGTTAETTDTQYF. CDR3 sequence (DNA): TGTGCCAGCGAGGGGACTACGGCGGAGACCACAGATACGCAGTATTTT.

CDR3 nucleotide sequence: TGCAGTGCTAGAGGGGGGCAGAAAGCTTTCTTT. It encodes CSARGGQKAFF. The chain has TRBV20-1 and TRBJ1-1, with a weak D call TRBD1 (6 bases). The CDR3 covers 11 residues. Trimming cost V 1 base and J 9 bases, with 9 bases left between them. Germline V gene lookup returns CDR1 DFQATT and CDR2 SNEGSKA (reference sequence).

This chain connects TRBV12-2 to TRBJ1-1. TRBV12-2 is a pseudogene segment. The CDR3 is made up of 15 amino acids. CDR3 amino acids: CASRLVVGRYRFAFF. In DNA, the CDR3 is TGTGCAAGTCGCTTAGTGGTTGGGAGGTATAGGTTCGCTTTCTTT.

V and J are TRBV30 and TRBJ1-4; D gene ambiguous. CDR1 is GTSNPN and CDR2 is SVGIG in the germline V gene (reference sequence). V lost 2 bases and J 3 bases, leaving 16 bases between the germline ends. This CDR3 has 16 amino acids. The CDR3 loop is CAWSPRIFEANEKLFF. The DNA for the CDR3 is TGTGCCTGGAGTCCGCGTATCTTTGAGGCTAATGAAAAACTGTTTTTT.

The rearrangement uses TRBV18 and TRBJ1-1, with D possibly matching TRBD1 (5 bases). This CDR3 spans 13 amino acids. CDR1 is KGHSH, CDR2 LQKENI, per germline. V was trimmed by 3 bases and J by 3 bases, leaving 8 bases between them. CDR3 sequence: CASSPDRYTEAFF. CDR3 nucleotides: TGTGCCAGCTCACCTGACAGATACACTGAAGCTTTCTTT. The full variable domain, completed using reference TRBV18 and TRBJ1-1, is NAGVMQNPRHLVRRRGQEARLRCSPMKGHSHVYWYRQLPEEGLKFMVYLQKENIIDESGMPKERFSAEFPKEGPSILRIQQVVRGDSAAYFCASSPDRYTEAFFGQGTRLTVV.

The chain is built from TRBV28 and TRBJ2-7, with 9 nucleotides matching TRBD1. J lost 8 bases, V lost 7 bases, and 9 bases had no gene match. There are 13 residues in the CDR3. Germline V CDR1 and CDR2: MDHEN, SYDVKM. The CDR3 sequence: CASTKPGTGKQYF. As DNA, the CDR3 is TGTGCCAGCACCAAACCCGGGACAGGGAAGCAGTACTTC.

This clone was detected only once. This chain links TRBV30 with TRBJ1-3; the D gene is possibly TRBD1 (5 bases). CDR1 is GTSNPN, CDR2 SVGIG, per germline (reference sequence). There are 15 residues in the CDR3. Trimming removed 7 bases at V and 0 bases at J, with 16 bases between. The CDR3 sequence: CALPDWGFSGNTIYF. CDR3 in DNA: TGTGCCTTACCGGATTGGGGCTTCTCTGGAAACACCATATATTTT.

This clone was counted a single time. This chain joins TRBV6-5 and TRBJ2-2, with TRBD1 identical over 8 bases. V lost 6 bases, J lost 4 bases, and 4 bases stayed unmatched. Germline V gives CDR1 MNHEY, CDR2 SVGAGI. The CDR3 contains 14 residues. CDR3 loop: CASRTDRGTGELFF. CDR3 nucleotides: TGTGCCAGCAGGACTGACAGGGGCACCGGGGAGCTGTTTTTT.

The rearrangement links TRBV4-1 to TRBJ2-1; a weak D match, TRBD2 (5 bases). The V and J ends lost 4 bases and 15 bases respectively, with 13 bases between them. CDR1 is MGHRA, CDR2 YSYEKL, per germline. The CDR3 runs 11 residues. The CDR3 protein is CASSRGLERFF. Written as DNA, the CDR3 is TGCGCCAGCAGCCGAGGACTCGAACGGTTCTTC.

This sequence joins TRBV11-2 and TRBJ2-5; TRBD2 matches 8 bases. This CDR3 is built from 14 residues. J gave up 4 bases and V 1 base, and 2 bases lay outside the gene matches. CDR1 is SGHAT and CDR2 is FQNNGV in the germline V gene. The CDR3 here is CASSLGGGIETQYF. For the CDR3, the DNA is TGTGCCAGCAGCTTAGGCGGGGGGATAGAGACCCAGTACTTC.

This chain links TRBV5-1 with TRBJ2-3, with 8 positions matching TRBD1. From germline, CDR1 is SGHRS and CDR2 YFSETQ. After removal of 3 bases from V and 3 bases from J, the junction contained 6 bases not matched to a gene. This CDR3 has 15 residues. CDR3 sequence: CASSSQGQATDTQYF. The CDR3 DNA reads TGCGCCAGCAGCTCCCAGGGACAGGCAACAGATACGCAGTATTTT.

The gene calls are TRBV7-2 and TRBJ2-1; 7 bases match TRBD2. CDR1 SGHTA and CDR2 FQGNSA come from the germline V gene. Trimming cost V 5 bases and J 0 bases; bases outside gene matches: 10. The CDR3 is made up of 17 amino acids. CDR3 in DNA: TGTGCCAGCAGCCGAGATATTGGCGGGAGCTCCTACAATGAGCAGTTCTTC. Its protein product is CASSRDIGGSSYNEQFF.

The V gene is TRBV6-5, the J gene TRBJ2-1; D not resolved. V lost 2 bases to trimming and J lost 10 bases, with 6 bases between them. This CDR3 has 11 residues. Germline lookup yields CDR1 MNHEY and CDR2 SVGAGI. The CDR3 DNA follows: TGTGCCAGCAGTTACGGAGCGGAGCAGTTCTTC. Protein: CASSYGAEQFF.

The CDR3 DNA reads TGTGCCAGCAGCTTAGGGCGGAGCACAGATACGCAGTATTTT. This sequence encodes CASSLGRSTDTQYF. The rearrangement links TRBV7-9 to TRBJ2-3; D gene uncertain. V was trimmed by 1 base and J by 0 bases, leaving 5 bases between them. The CDR3 covers 14 residues. Germline values: CDR1 SEHNR, CDR2 FQNEAQ (reference sequence).

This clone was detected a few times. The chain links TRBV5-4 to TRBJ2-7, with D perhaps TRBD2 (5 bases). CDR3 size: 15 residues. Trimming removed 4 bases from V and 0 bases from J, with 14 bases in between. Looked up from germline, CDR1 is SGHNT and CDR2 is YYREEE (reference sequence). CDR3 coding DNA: TGTGCCAGCAGCCTACTGACGGGAAGCTCCTACGAGCAGTACTTC. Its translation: CASSLLTGSSYEQYF. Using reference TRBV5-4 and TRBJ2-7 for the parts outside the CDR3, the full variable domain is ETGVTQSPTHLIKTRGQQVTLRCSSQSGHNTVSWYQQALGQGPQFIFQYYREEENGRGNFPPRFSGLQFPNYSSELNVNALELDDSALYLCASSLLTGSSYEQYFGPGTRLTVT.

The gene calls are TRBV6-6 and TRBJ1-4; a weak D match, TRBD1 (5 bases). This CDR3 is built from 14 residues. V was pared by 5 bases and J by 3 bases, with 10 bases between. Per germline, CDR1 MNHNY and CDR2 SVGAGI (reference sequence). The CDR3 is CASSLGGANEKLFF. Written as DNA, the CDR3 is TGTGCCAGCAGTCTCGGGGGGGCTAATGAAAAACTGTTTTTT.

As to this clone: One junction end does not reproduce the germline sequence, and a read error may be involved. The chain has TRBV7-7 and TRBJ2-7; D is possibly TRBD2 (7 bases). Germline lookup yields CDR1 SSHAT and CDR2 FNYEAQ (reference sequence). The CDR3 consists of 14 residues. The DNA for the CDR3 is TGTGCTAGCAGCGTAGGGGGGGGTGACTACGAGCAGTACTTC. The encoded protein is CASSVGGGDYEQYF.

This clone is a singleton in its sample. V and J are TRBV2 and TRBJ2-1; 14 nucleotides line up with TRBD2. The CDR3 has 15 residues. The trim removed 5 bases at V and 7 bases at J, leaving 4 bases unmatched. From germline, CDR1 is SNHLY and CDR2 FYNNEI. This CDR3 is CASSRLAGGVNEQFF. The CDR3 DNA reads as TGTGCCAGCAGTCGACTAGCGGGGGGGGTAAATGAGCAGTTCTTC.